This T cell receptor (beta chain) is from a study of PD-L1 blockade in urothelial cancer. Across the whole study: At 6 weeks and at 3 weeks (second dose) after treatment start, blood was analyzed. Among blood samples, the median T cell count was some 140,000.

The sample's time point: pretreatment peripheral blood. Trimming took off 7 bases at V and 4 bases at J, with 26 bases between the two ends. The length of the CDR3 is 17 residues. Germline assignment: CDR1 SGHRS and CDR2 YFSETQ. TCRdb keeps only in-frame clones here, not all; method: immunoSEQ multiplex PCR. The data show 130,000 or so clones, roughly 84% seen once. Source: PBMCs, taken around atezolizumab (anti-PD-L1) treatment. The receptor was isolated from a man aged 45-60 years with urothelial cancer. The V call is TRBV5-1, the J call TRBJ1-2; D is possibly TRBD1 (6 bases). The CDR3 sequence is CASSIFPPGQQSYGYTF. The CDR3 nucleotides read TGCGCCAGCTCGATTTTCCCACCGGGACAACAGTCCTATGGCTACACCTTC.